This is a list of T cell receptor beta chains from one sample in a study of cytomegalovirus exposure and HLA in healthy donors. The method was immunoSEQ multiplex PCR; TCRdb's version includes in-frame clones alone and lacks a portion of them. The top ten hold roughly 4.5% of the sample, which has 150,000 to 200,000 clones, 79% seen once. The specimen sequenced was PBMCs. All receptors come from a young woman in good health and CMV-seropositive. Both conserved end residues are part of each CDR3. Each record gives: D gene, J gene, clone size, V gene, CDR3 protein, CDR3 DNA. The D gene is left open where the match is weak. Clone size is shown for a subset of rows, as once, few, many or a class of expanded clone.

>NA|TRBJ2-7|NA|TRBV5-1
CASRDIGEVQYF
TGCGCCAGCAGGGACATAGGGGAGGTGCAGTACTTC
>TRBD1|TRBJ1-1|NA|TRBV30
CAWNEGTGNTEAFF
TGTGCCTGGAACGAAGGGACAGGGAACACTGAAGCTTTCTTT
>TRBD2|TRBJ2-1|NA|TRBV7-2
CASSLMPPGLASYNEQFF
TGTGCCAGCAGCTTGATGCCCCCGGGACTAGCGTCTTACAATGAGCAGTTCTTC
>NA|TRBJ1-5|NA|TRBV9
CASSVRPNQPQHF
TGTGCCAGCAGCGTACGTCCTAATCAGCCCCAGCATTTT
>TRBD2|TRBJ2-1|few|TRBV6-5
CASSRGLAGPAFF
TGTGCCAGCAGTAGGGGACTAGCGGGACCAGCGTTCTTC
>NA|TRBJ2-1|once|TRBV4-1
CASSHPLEGVNEQFF
TGCGCCAGCAGCCACCCGTTAGAGGGGGTCAATGAGCAGTTCTTC
>TRBD1|TRBJ2-7|NA|TRBV27
CASSLGQGLYEQYF
TGTGCCAGCAGTTTGGGACAGGGACTCTACGAGCAGTACTTC
>TRBD1|TRBJ2-4|NA|TRBV6-1
CASSAPAGTGADIQYF
TGTGCCAGCAGTGCCCCCGCCGGGACAGGGGCCGACATTCAGTACTTC
>NA|TRBJ1-5|NA|TRBV7-2
CASSPRDTNQPQHF
TGTGCCAGCAGCCCCCGGGACACAAATCAGCCCCAGCATTTT
>NA|TRBJ2-7|NA|TRBV6-1
CASSEARQGGYEQYF
TGTGCCAGCAGTGAAGCGCGGCAGGGCGGCTACGAGCAGTACTTC
>NA|TRBJ1-2|NA|TRBV7-9
CASSRGGTLSYGYTF
TGTGCCAGCAGCCGGGGGGGCACTCTTTCCTATGGCTACACCTTC
>NA|TRBJ2-4|NA|TRBV4-3
CASSQTRVLIAKNIQYF
TGCGCCAGCAGCCAAACCAGGGTCCTAATAGCCAAAAACATTCAGTACTTC
>NA|TRBJ1-1|NA|TRBV5-1
CASSLAGLKTVMNTEAFF
TGCGCCAGCAGCTTGGCCGGGTTAAAGACAGTCATGAACACTGAAGCTTTCTTT
>TRBD1|TRBJ1-4|NA|TRBV5-1
CASSLFRTGVGNEKLFF
TGCGCCAGCAGCTTATTCAGGACAGGGGTTGGTAATGAAAAACTGTTTTTT
>NA|TRBJ1-2|NA|TRBV4-1
CASSQDRRNYGYTF
TGCGCCAGCAGCCAAGACAGGAGGAACTATGGCTACACCTTC
>TRBD1|TRBJ1-5|NA|TRBV5-6
CASSTWGQGNQPQHF
TGTGCCAGCAGCACTTGGGGACAGGGCAATCAGCCCCAGCATTTT
>NA|TRBJ2-1|few|TRBV11-3
CASSKSRQPPDEQFF
TGTGCCAGCAGCAAATCGAGGCAGCCACCCGATGAGCAGTTCTTC
>NA|TRBJ2-1|NA|TRBV4-3
CASSQGGSSYNEQFF
TGCGCCAGCAGCCAAGGTGGGAGCTCCTACAATGAGCAGTTCTTC
>NA|TRBJ1-6|once|TRBV6-6
CASVAPGSFTLHF
TGTGCCAGCGTGGCCCCAGGGTCCTTTACCCTCCACTTT
>NA|TRBJ2-3|few|TRBV2
CASSVGGGGPDTQYF
TGTGCCAGCAGTGTTGGAGGGGGGGGCCCAGATACGCAGTATTTT
>NA|TRBJ2-5|once|TRBV6-4
CASSGGPQETQYF
TGTGCCAGCAGTGGAGGTCCCCAAGAGACCCAGTACTTC
>NA|TRBJ1-1|few|TRBV6-5
CASSPDSRKAFF
TGTGCCAGCAGTCCGGACAGTAGAAAAGCTTTCTTT
>NA|TRBJ1-2|NA|TRBV5-6
CASSLVEVPTNYGYTF
TGTGCCAGCAGCTTGGTAGAGGTCCCTACTAACTATGGCTACACCTTC
>TRBD1|TRBJ2-2|NA|TRBV10-3
CAISGQGSNTGELFF
TGTGCCATCAGCGGACAGGGATCGAACACCGGGGAGCTGTTTTTT
>TRBD1|TRBJ1-5|once|TRBV7-8
CASSLGQGAFQPQHF
TGTGCCAGCAGCTTAGGACAGGGGGCATTTCAGCCCCAGCATTTT
>NA|TRBJ1-4|few|TRBV7-8
CASSLDQGKLFF
TGTGCCAGCAGCTTAGATCAGGGGAAACTGTTTTTT
>TRBD2|TRBJ2-2|NA|TRBV6-5
CASRGSSGELFF
TGTGCCAGCCGCGGGAGTTCCGGGGAGCTGTTTTTT
>NA|TRBJ1-4|few|TRBV7-9
CASSPVLHLEKLFF
TGTGCCAGCAGCCCGGTCCTGCACCTTGAAAAACTGTTTTTT
>TRBD1|TRBJ2-7|NA|TRBV5-1
CASSLARDRGRPYEQYF
TGCGCCAGCAGCTTGGCCCGGGACAGGGGGCGCCCCTACGAGCAGTACTTC
>TRBD2|TRBJ2-7|NA|TRBV4-3
CASSPGLGYEQYF
TGCGCCAGCAGCCCGGGACTAGGCTACGAGCAGTACTTC
>NA|TRBJ1-1|NA|TRBV7-6
CASSPPGDTEAFF
TGTGCCAGCAGCCCCCCGGGGGACACTGAAGCTTTCTTT
>TRBD2|TRBJ2-7|once|TRBV5-1
CASSLNLRGSSYEQYF
TGCGCCAGCAGCTTGAATTTGCGGGGGAGCTCCTACGAGCAGTACTTC
>NA|TRBJ1-5|NA|TRBV7-2
CASSSQRGQPQHF
TGTGCCAGCAGCTCTCAGCGGGGTCAGCCCCAGCATTTT
>NA|TRBJ1-5|NA|TRBV2
CASSRYRAGNQPQHF
TGTGCCAGCAGCCGTTACAGGGCTGGCAATCAGCCCCAGCATTTT
>NA|TRBJ1-2|NA|TRBV10-3
CAISESQINYGYTF
TGTGCCATCAGTGAGTCACAGATAAACTATGGCTACACCTTC
>TRBD2|TRBJ2-1|NA|TRBV5-1
CASSGTGTTGYDEQFF
TGCGCCAGCAGCGGTACCGGGACTACAGGTTATGATGAGCAGTTCTTC
>NA|TRBJ1-2|NA|TRBV7-9
CASSPRNYGYTF
TGTGCCAGCAGCCCCCGTAACTATGGCTACACCTTC
>TRBD1|TRBJ1-5|NA|TRBV7-8
CASMQGASNQPQHF
TGTGCCAGCATGCAGGGGGCGAGCAATCAGCCCCAGCATTTT
>TRBD2|TRBJ2-3|NA|TRBV9
CASSVEGSGGALGTDTQYF
TGTGCCAGCAGCGTAGAAGGTAGCGGGGGGGCCTTAGGCACAGATACGCAGTATTTT
>NA|TRBJ2-5|NA|TRBV9
CASSVDGRNQETQYF
TGTGCCAGCAGCGTAGACGGTAGAAACCAAGAGACCCAGTACTTC
>NA|TRBJ2-3|NA|TRBV10-1
CASSPLWETSTDTQYF
TGCGCCAGCAGTCCCTTGTGGGAGACTAGCACAGATACGCAGTATTTT
>TRBD1|TRBJ1-6|NA|TRBV7-9
CASSLADRGLSPLHF
TGTGCCAGCAGCTTAGCGGACAGGGGGCTTTCACCCCTCCACTTT
>TRBD2|TRBJ2-5|NA|TRBV4-3
CASSHMGTSGTGGETQYF
TGCGCCAGCAGCCATATGGGGACTAGCGGGACGGGTGGAGAGACCCAGTACTTC
>TRBD2|TRBJ2-1|NA|TRBV25-1
CASSEYSGTSYNEQFF
TGTGCCAGCAGTGAATATAGCGGGACCTCCTACAATGAGCAGTTCTTC
>TRBD1|TRBJ2-1|NA|TRBV27
CASSVQGALYNEQFF
TGTGCCAGCTCCGTCCAGGGGGCCCTTTACAATGAGCAGTTCTTC
>NA|TRBJ2-7|many|TRBV6-1
CASSGGTRTYEQYF
TGTGCCAGCAGTGGGGGGACAAGGACCTACGAGCAGTACTTC
>NA|TRBJ1-1|NA|TRBV5-4
CASSPSGDTEAFF
TGTGCCAGCAGCCCCTCAGGGGACACTGAAGCTTTCTTT
>NA|TRBJ2-1|NA|TRBV11-2
CASARVGDEQFF
TGTGCCAGCGCCAGGGTAGGAGATGAGCAGTTCTTC
>TRBD2|TRBJ2-1|NA|TRBV19
CASSITTSGTDNEQFF
TGTGCCAGTAGTATCACGACTAGCGGGACAGACAATGAGCAGTTCTTC
>NA|TRBJ2-6|NA|TRBV2
CASISTGSSGANVLTF
TGTGCCAGCATTTCGACCGGGTCCTCTGGGGCCAACGTCCTGACTTTC
>TRBD1|TRBJ2-7|NA|TRBV7-9
CASSLTSDRGGYEQYF
TGTGCCAGCAGCTTAACTTCGGACAGGGGGGGGTACGAGCAGTACTTC
>TRBD2|TRBJ2-5|NA|TRBV11-3
CASSLGGRAGETQYF
TGTGCCAGCAGCTTGGGCGGGAGAGCGGGGGAGACCCAGTACTTC
>NA|TRBJ1-3|NA|TRBV6-5
CASSYSSGIGNTIYF
TGTGCCAGCAGTTACTCGTCAGGGATCGGAAACACCATATATTTT
>NA|TRBJ2-5|few|TRBV4-3
CASSQEGYRQETQYF
TGCGCCAGCAGCCAAGAAGGATACAGACAAGAGACCCAGTACTTC
>NA|TRBJ2-1|NA|TRBV11-3
CASSTRRFGSSYNEQFF
TGTGCCAGCAGCACCCGACGTTTTGGGAGCTCCTACAATGAGCAGTTCTTC
>NA|TRBJ1-4|NA|TRBV5-1
CASSLDGGMREKLFF
TGCGCCAGCAGCTTGGATGGGGGCATGAGGGAAAAACTGTTTTTT
>NA|TRBJ2-7|NA|TRBV29-1
CSVYTRAGALYEQYF
TGCAGCGTCTACACGAGGGCAGGGGCACTCTACGAGCAGTACTTC
>TRBD2|TRBJ2-7|NA|TRBV7-9
CASSSQTSREWPEQYF
TGTGCCAGCAGCTCTCAGACTAGCCGGGAGTGGCCCGAGCAGTACTTC
>TRBD1|TRBJ1-5|NA|TRBV9
CASSVGEGASQPQHF
TGTGCCAGCAGCGTAGGAGAGGGGGCATCTCAGCCCCAGCATTTT
>NA|TRBJ1-1|NA|TRBV11-2
CASSPEMNTEAFF
TGTGCCAGCAGCCCGGAGATGAACACTGAAGCTTTCTTT